The next 23 T cell receptor beta chains were all read from a single sample in a study of cytomegalovirus exposure and HLA in healthy donors. The study ran its PCR with 60 Vbeta and 13 Jbeta primers. Data came from immunoSEQ multiplex PCR; TCRdb stores just in-frame clones and leaves some out. The sample data list 120,000 or so clones. Sequencing was carried out using PBMCs. The receptors were gathered from a man in his late teens or twenties in good health and CMV-seronegative.

The V call is TRBV7-6, the J call TRBJ1-2; 8 nucleotides match TRBD1. Germline trimming cut 4 bases from V and 8 bases from J; bases unmatched to any gene: 9. From germline, CDR1 is SGHVS and CDR2 FNYEAQ. The CDR3 has 14 residues. CDR3 DNA: TGTGCCAGCAGCTCTTGGACAGGGAAGGAGGGCTACACCTTC. This translates into CASSSWTGKEGYTF. The variable domain in full, with the rest retrieved from reference TRBV7-6 and TRBJ1-2, is GAGVSQSPRYKVTKRGQDVALRCDPISGHVSLYWYRQALGQGPEFLTYFNYEAQQDKSGLPNDRFSAERPEGSISTLTIQRTEQRDSAMYRCASSSWTGKEGYTFGSGTRLTVV.

The chain uses TRBV6-6 and TRBJ2-1; D possibly corresponds to TRBD2 (5 bases). Germline V CDR1 and CDR2: MNHNY, SVGAGI (reference sequence). The CDR3 is made up of 16 amino acids. The ends were cut back, 4 bases at V and 3 bases at J, with 16 bases in the middle. The CDR3 DNA sequence: TGTGCCAGCAGTTCCCCTCGGGGTAGTAACTACAATGAGCAGTTCTTC. It yields the protein CASSSPRGSNYNEQFF.

This rearrangement joins TRBV6-5 to TRBJ1-1; 7 positions agree with TRBD1. The CDR3 is made up of 15 amino acids. CDR1 and CDR2 from the germline V gene are MNHEY and SVGAGI. V lost 3 bases to trimming and J lost 1 base; unmatched junction nucleotides: 5. The CDR3 reads CASSYRGLRNTEAFF. CDR3 sequence (DNA): TGTGCCAGCAGTTATAGGGGGCTGAGGAACACTGAAGCTTTCTTT.

The V and J genes are TRBV30 and TRBJ2-7, with 7 bases that match TRBD1. The V gene's germline CDR1 is GTSNPN and CDR2 SVGIG (reference sequence). V shed 4 bases, J shed 1 base, and the junction held 4 bases outside the gene matches. The CDR3 runs 13 residues. The CDR3 DNA reads TGTGCCTGGACCAGGGGGTTATCCTACGAGCAGTACTTC. Encoded protein: CAWTRGLSYEQYF.

A word on this clone: Other DNA sequences in this specimen translate into the identical CDR3. The V call is TRBV2, the J call TRBJ2-5, with 7 nucleotides matching TRBD2. CDR3 length: 10 amino acids. CDR1 and CDR2 (germline): SNHLY, FYNNEI. The V gene end was trimmed by 11 bases and the J gene end by 4 bases; junction bases not matched to a gene: 1. CDR3 bases: TGTGCCTCGGGGGGAGAGACCCAGTACTTC. Its protein product is CASGGETQYF.

J is TRBJ2-2 and V is TRBV9; TRBD1 is a possible D gene (5 bases). In germline, CDR1 is SGDLS, CDR2 YYNGEE. The CDR3 sequence is 15 residues long. The V gene lost 0 bases and the J gene lost 5 bases, with 11 bases spanning the gap. This chain's CDR3 is CASSVGTLTTGELFF. Here the CDR3 DNA reads TGTGCCAGCAGCGTAGGGACACTCACAACCGGGGAGCTGTTTTTT.

This sequence joins TRBV28 and TRBJ2-5, with TRBD1 matching 10 bases. After removal of 4 bases from V and 5 bases from J, the junction contained 10 bases not matched to a gene. The CDR3 contains 16 residues. Germline-derived CDR1 and CDR2 are MDHEN and SYDVKM. The CDR3 loop reads CASSSLWDRGGETQYF. In DNA, the CDR3 is TGTGCCAGCAGTTCGTTATGGGACAGGGGAGGGGAGACCCAGTACTTC.

The chain couples TRBV7-8 to TRBJ2-5; TRBD1 aligns across 8 bases. The CDR3 length is 16 residues. CDR1 SGHVS and CDR2 FQNEAQ come from the germline V gene. V shed 5 bases, J shed 3 bases, and the junction held 11 bases outside the gene matches. CDR3 region: CASSHRGTGYEETQYF. The CDR3 nucleotides read TGTGCCAGCAGCCACCGCGGGACAGGATATGAAGAGACCCAGTACTTC. The variable domain in full, with the rest retrieved from reference TRBV7-8 and TRBJ2-5, is GAGVSQSPRYKVAKRGQDVALRCDPISGHVSLFWYQQALGQGPEFLTYFQNEAQLDKSGLPSDRFFAERPEGSVSTLKIQRTQQEDSAVYLCASSHRGTGYEETQYFGPGTRLLVL.

The rearrangement links TRBV6-1 to TRBJ1-6; D may be TRBD1 (6 bases). Trimming took off 6 bases at V and 7 bases at J, with 13 bases between the two ends. CDR3 length: 14 residues. Germline V gene data show CDR1 as MNHNS and CDR2 as SASEGT. In DNA form, the CDR3 reads TGTGCCAGCAGGCGACAGGAACCCAATTCACCCCTCCACTTT. This sequence encodes CASRRQEPNSPLHF.

The gene calls are TRBV19 and TRBJ1-5; D is ambiguous. V was clipped by 11 bases and J by 0 bases, with 14 bases between them. In germline, CDR1 is LNHDA, CDR2 SQIVND (reference sequence). This CDR3 region has 14 residues. The CDR3 loop reads CAPLGRGSNQPQHF. The CDR3 DNA reads TGTGCCCCCTTGGGCCGGGGTAGCAATCAGCCCCAGCATTTT.

This sequence joins TRBV5-1 and TRBJ2-7; 10 nucleotides line up with TRBD1. The CDR3 spans 13 residues. Germline trimming cut 0 bases from V and 6 bases from J; bases unmatched to any gene: 0. In germline, CDR1 is SGHRS, CDR2 YFSETQ. The CDR3 nucleotides are TGCGCCAGCAGCTTGGGGGACAGGGGCGAGCAGTACTTC. Its protein is CASSLGDRGEQYF.

V usage is TRBV19 and J usage is TRBJ2-7, with 11 positions matching TRBD1. The J segment lost 1 base and the V segment lost 3 bases, leaving 2 bases of the junction unmatched. The CDR3 is 15 amino acids. CDR1 is LNHDA, CDR2 SQIVND, per germline (reference sequence). The CDR3 spells CASSIGTGGSYEQYF. CDR3 in DNA: TGTGCCAGTAGTATTGGGACAGGGGGGTCCTACGAGCAGTACTTC.

According to its frequency, this clone is medium-sized (0.01 to 0.1%). The chain is built from TRBV4-1 and TRBJ1-2; no reliable D call. Trimming cost V 3 bases and J 8 bases, with 19 bases left between them. Germline V CDR1 and CDR2: MGHRA, YSYEKL. The CDR3 is 15 amino acids. The CDR3 sequence: CASSHRRANPGGYTF. Here the CDR3 DNA reads TGCGCCAGCAGCCACCGAAGGGCGAATCCGGGAGGCTACACCTTC.

The chain recombines TRBV6-4 with TRBJ1-2; 9 nucleotides line up with TRBD1. Germline CDR1 is MRHNA and CDR2 is SNTAGT. The CDR3 has 13 residues. The junction had 3 bases not matched to a gene; V was cut back by 5 bases and J by 5 bases. CDR3 in amino acids: CASSMDRGYGYTF. CDR3 nucleotide sequence: TGTGCCAGCAGTATGGACAGGGGATATGGCTACACCTTC.

For the CDR3, the DNA is TGTGCCAGCAGATATACCGCGACAGGGCCCAATGAGCAGTTCTTC. This codes for CASRYTATGPNEQFF. J is TRBJ2-1 and V is TRBV6-5; TRBD1 matches 7 bases. V trimming: 6 bases; J trimming: 6 bases; junction bases outside the gene matches: 11. The germline CDR1 and CDR2 sequences are MNHEY and SVGAGI. The CDR3 consists of 15 residues.

The chain recombines TRBV5-6 with TRBJ2-7, with 8 positions matching TRBD1. V shed 5 bases and J 6 bases; nucleotides not matched to a gene: 7. CDR3 length equals 13 residues. Germline V gene sequence: CDR1 SGHDT, CDR2 YYEEEE. In DNA form, the CDR3 reads TGTGCCAGCAGGGCAGGGGGCGCGTCCGAGCAGTACTTC. It translates to CASRAGGASEQYF.

The rearrangement joins TRBV5-1 to TRBJ2-3; D perhaps matches TRBD2 (5 bases). V gave up 0 bases and J gave up 3 bases, with 11 bases separating them. Looked up from germline, CDR1 is SGHRS and CDR2 is YFSETQ. The CDR3 length is 15 residues. The CDR3 protein is CASSLGREGTDTQYF. The CDR3 DNA reads TGCGCCAGCAGCTTGGGTCGGGAAGGTACAGATACGCAGTATTTT.

The chain employs TRBV27 and TRBJ2-5, with TRBD1 matching 7 bases. The CDR3 is 13 amino acids. The trim removed 5 bases at V and 5 bases at J, leaving 5 bases unmatched. CDR1 and CDR2 (germline): MNHEY, SMNVEV (reference sequence). In nucleotides, the CDR3 is TGTGCCAGCAGTACAGGGGCTTGGGAGACCCAGTACTTC. Amino acids: CASSTGAWETQYF.

This CDR3 is CASTFPGRIYSTDTQYF. CDR3 DNA sequence: TGTGCCAGCACCTTTCCCGGCAGGATTTATAGCACAGATACGCAGTATTTT. The chain recombines TRBV5-8 with TRBJ2-3; no firm D call. V shed 6 bases and J shed 0 bases, with 20 bases lying between them. The germline V gene has CDR1 SGHTS and CDR2 YDEGEE. This CDR3 comprises 17 residues. The full variable domain, completed using reference TRBV5-8 and TRBJ2-3, is EAGVTQSPTHLIKTRGQQATLRCSPISGHTSVYWYQQALGLGLQFLLWYDEGEERNRGNFPPRFSGRQFPNYSSELNVNALELEDSALYLCASTFPGRIYSTDTQYFGPGTRLTVL.

The rearrangement links TRBV28 to TRBJ1-5; tentative D call: TRBD1 (6 bases). V gave up 6 bases and J gave up 6 bases, with 18 bases separating them. Germline values: CDR1 MDHEN, CDR2 SYDVKM. The length of the CDR3 is 15 residues. As DNA, the CDR3 is TGTGCCAGCAGGGACGAGATGGGGGCAAGTCAGCCCCAGCATTTT. The encoded protein is CASRDEMGASQPQHF. The variable domain in full, with the rest retrieved from reference TRBV28 and TRBJ1-5, is DVKVTQSSRYLVKRTGEKVFLECVQDMDHENMFWYRQDPGLGLRLIYFSYDVKMKEKGDIPEGYSVSREKKERFSLILESASTNQTSMYLCASRDEMGASQPQHFGDGTRLSIL.

The J gene is TRBJ1-2, the V gene TRBV6-1; no definite D call. This CDR3 contains 11 residues. Germline V gene sequence: CDR1 MNHNS, CDR2 SASEGT. V gave up 2 bases and J gave up 8 bases, with 6 bases separating them. CDR3 sequence: CASSELSGYTF. CDR3 DNA sequence: TGTGCCAGCAGTGAACTGAGCGGCTACACCTTC.

The chain is built from TRBV6-5 and TRBJ1-1; the D gene is possibly TRBD1 (5 bases). The V gene's germline CDR1 is MNHEY and CDR2 SVGAGI. This CDR3 is 15 amino acids long. Trimming took 6 bases from V and 4 from J, leaving 18 bases between them. CDR3 amino acids: CASRAPTLRGTEAFF. Written as DNA, the CDR3 is TGTGCCAGCAGGGCGCCGACCCTAAGGGGCACTGAAGCTTTCTTT.

The CDR3 sequence is CASSYTRGRTEAFF. The CDR3 DNA is TGTGCCAGCAGTTACACCAGGGGCAGGACTGAAGCTTTCTTT. J is TRBJ1-1 and V is TRBV6-5; possibly TRBD1 for D (6 bases). Trimming cost V 2 bases and J 5 bases, with 12 bases left between them. Looked up from germline, CDR1 is MNHEY and CDR2 is SVGAGI. CDR3 length: 14 residues.